These 10 T cell receptor beta chains were sequenced from one sample in a study of T-cell memory formation after mild COVID-19. TCRdb re-derived calls from the 5' RACE reads in MiXCR, one entry per CDR3 protein. The table records about 150,000 distinct CDR3 sequences, around 15% of them present only once. The sample comprised PBMCs or a T cell subset sorted from them (not recorded which). The receptors here all came from an adult woman who had mild COVID-19 (a few samples of this study predate the infection). Cell type and time point are not known.

The chain has TRBV24-1 and TRBJ1-5, with 9 positions matching TRBD1. Trimming cost V 4 bases and J 7 bases; bases outside gene matches: 7. Looked up from germline, CDR1 is KGHDR and CDR2 is SFDVKD. This CDR3 has 15 amino acids. In DNA form, the CDR3 reads TGTGCCACCAGTGAGCATGGGACAGGGAGCCAGCCCCAGCATTTT. This translates into CATSEHGTGSQPQHF.

The rearrangement uses TRBV15 and TRBJ2-5, with 13 bases that match TRBD2. CDR3 size: 15 residues. The V and J ends lost 5 bases and 4 bases, in that order; junction bases with no gene match: 4. Germline assignment: CDR1 LNHNV and CDR2 YYDKDF (reference sequence). For the CDR3, the DNA is TGTGCCACCAGCGGGAGACTAGCGGGAGGAGAGACCCAGTACTTC. It codes for CATSGRLAGGETQYF.

There are a few counts of this clonotype. J is TRBJ2-5 and V is TRBV18; no clear D gene. The germline V gene encodes CDR1 KGHSH and CDR2 LQKENI. Trimming removed 3 bases from V and 2 bases from J, with 13 bases in between. The CDR3 has 15 amino acids. The CDR3 DNA sequence: TGTGCCAGCTCACCCTCACCGGAACATCAAGAGACCCAGTACTTC. Its protein is CASSPSPEHQETQYF.

The chain links TRBV15 to TRBJ2-1; a possible D gene is TRBD1 (6 bases). V was clipped by 0 bases and J by 0 bases, with 18 bases between them. Germline loops: CDR1 LNHNV, CDR2 YYDKDF (reference sequence). The CDR3 consists of 19 residues. CDR3 residues: CATSRDPATGTHSYNEQFF. The CDR3 coding sequence is TGTGCCACCAGCAGAGATCCTGCAACCGGGACACACTCCTACAATGAGCAGTTCTTC.

The chain recombines TRBV18 with TRBJ1-6; D is undetermined. Looked up from germline, CDR1 is KGHSH and CDR2 is LQKENI. V shed 5 bases and J shed 7 bases, with 21 bases lying between them. CDR3 length equals 17 residues. For the CDR3, the DNA is TGTGCCAGCTCATTACTCCCGTATCCCGCTGGGAATTCACCCCTCCACTTT. Encoded protein: CASSLLPYPAGNSPLHF.

Worth noting for this clonotype: It may be a read error: a sequence one base away is much more abundant. This chain links TRBV7-9 with TRBJ1-1; D uncertain. The ends were cut back, 5 bases at V and 0 bases at J, with 10 bases in the middle. Germline CDR1 is SEHNR and CDR2 is FQNEAQ (reference sequence). The CDR3 contains 14 residues. This CDR3 reads CASSASPMNTEAFF. The CDR3 bases are TGTGCCAGCAGCGCCAGCCCCATGAACACTGAAGCTTTCTTT.

This clonotype was seen only a few times. This chain links TRBV7-2 with TRBJ2-7; 11 bases agree with TRBD2. There are 16 residues in the CDR3. Unmatched junction bases numbered 5, after V lost 2 bases and J lost 2 bases. CDR1 is SGHTA, CDR2 FQGNSA, per germline. Here the CDR3 reads CASSLKLAGGPYEQYF. CDR3 coding DNA: TGTGCCAGCAGCTTAAAGCTAGCGGGAGGTCCCTACGAGCAGTACTTC.

The rearrangement links TRBV6-5 to TRBJ2-1; 8 nucleotides agree with TRBD2. Germline lookup yields CDR1 MNHEY and CDR2 SVGAGI. The J segment lost 10 bases and the V segment lost 4 bases, leaving 9 bases of the junction unmatched. The CDR3 has 14 residues. CDR3 DNA sequence: TGTGCCAGCAGTTCGGGACTAGACCTCAGGGAGCAGTTCTTC. Translating gives CASSSGLDLREQFF.

As regards this clonotype: This likely comes from a read error, as the CDR3 has no conserved phenylalanine or tryptophan at its end. J is TRBJ2-1 and V is TRBV18; D gene uncertain. The CDR3 has 14 residues. Germline V lookup: CDR1 KGHSH, CDR2 LQKENI. V lost 6 bases, J lost 9 bases, and 18 bases lay in between. In DNA form, the CDR3 reads TGTGCCAGCTCGCAAGGCCTCCCAGCCAGTGAGCAGTTCATC. This translates into CASSQGLPASEQFI.

CDR3: CASSVGQGPPGTNEKLFF. In nucleotides, the CDR3 is TGTGCCAGCAGCGTAGGCCAGGGACCCCCGGGTACGAATGAAAAACTGTTTTTT. The V call is TRBV9, the J call TRBJ1-4, with D perhaps TRBD1 (5 bases). This CDR3 spans 18 amino acids. The germline V gene encodes CDR1 SGDLS and CDR2 YYNGEE. The V end was cut by 0 bases, the J end by 5 bases, with 20 bases between.